This T cell receptor (beta chain) emerged from a study of beta chain features in type 1 diabetes. This clone showed up just a few times. No antigen is known for it. The investigators reverse transcribed all of the isolated RNA, so they sequenced expressed TCRB transcripts. The average read count of naive, central memory and regulatory T cell samples was about 3.3 million. Measured with immunoSEQ multiplex PCR; TCRdb has only the in-frame clones, and not every one. The repertoire consists of about 190,000 clones, with 6.5% to 9.5% occurring once and the leading ten covering roughly 1%. The study, taken as a whole, reports: Among patients with Type 1 diabetes, TCRB CDR3s were moderately but significantly shorter in every one of the four CD4+ subsets. Patients and controls would share equally any PCR tilt toward shorter templates. The study found that naive, central memory and Treg TCRB repertoires appeared more similar in patients than in healthy donors.

The CDR3 totals 14 residues. Germline loops: CDR1 SEHNR, CDR2 FQNEAQ (reference sequence). After removal of 3 bases from V and 2 bases from J, the junction contained 4 bases not matched to a gene. This chain connects TRBV7-9 to TRBJ2-7; 7 bases are shared with TRBD1. This receptor was taken from a woman aged 40 to 50 with type 1 diabetes. The specimen was central memory CD4+ T cells from blood. The CDR3: CASSFDRAPYEQYF. CDR3 coding DNA: TGTGCCAGCAGCTTTGACAGGGCCCCCTACGAGCAGTACTTC.